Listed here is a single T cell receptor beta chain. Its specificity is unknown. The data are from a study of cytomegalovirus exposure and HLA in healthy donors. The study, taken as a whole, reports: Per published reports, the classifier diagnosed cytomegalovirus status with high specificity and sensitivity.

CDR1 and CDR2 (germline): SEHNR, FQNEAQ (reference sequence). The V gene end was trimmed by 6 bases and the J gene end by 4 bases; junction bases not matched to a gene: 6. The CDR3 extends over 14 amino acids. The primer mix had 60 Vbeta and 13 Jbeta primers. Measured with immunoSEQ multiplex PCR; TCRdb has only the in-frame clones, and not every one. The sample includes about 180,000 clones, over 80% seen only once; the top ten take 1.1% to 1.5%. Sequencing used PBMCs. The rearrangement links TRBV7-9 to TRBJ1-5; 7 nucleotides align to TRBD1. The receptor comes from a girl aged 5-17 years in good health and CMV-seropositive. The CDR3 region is CASRATGFNQPQHF. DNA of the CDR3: TGTGCCAGCAGAGCGACAGGGTTTAATCAGCCCCAGCATTTT.